The rows below give T cell receptor beta chains drawn from one sample of a study of graft-versus-host responses after intestinal transplantation. Their antigen targets remain unknown. Some clones are missing from TCRdb's copy, which holds only in-frame ones; the method was immunoSEQ multiplex PCR. The sample carries 75,000 to 100,000 clones, approximately 92% recorded once. The source was unstimulated CD8+ T cells sorted from spleen or lymph node cells, collected before intestinal transplant. The receptors shown here come from a human donor who received an intestinal transplant. Both conserved end residues are part of each CDR3. A D gene is named only where the DNA matches it firmly. Only part of the rows carry a size: once, few, many, or a class if the clone is expanded.

>TRBJ2-1|.|16|TRBD2|TRBV19
CASSMWLAGVGNEQFF
TGTGCCAGTAGTATGTGGCTAGCGGGAGTTGGCAATGAGCAGTTCTTC
>TRBJ2-5|.|16|TRBD2|TRBV9
CASSPPWRGAQETQYF
TGTGCCAGCAGCCCCCCGTGGCGGGGGGCCCAAGAGACCCAGTACTTC
>TRBJ2-7|once|13|.|TRBV10-1
CASNLRAGYEQYF
TGCGCCAGCAACTTGCGAGCGGGCTACGAGCAGTACTTC
>TRBJ1-6|.|13|.|TRBV6-1
CASSDRDNSPLHF
TGTGCCAGCAGTGACAGGGATAATTCACCCCTCCACTTT
>TRBJ1-1|.|15|.|TRBV5-1
CASAPVVQLNTEAFF
TGCGCCAGCGCCCCGGTCGTACAGTTGAACACTGAAGCTTTCTTT
>TRBJ2-7|once|14|.|TRBV7-9
CASSLAQVLHEQYF
TGTGCCAGCAGCTTAGCGCAAGTACTCCACGAGCAGTACTTC
>TRBJ2-7|.|11|.|TRBV29-1
CSVDSDYEQYF
TGCAGCGTCGATTCAGACTACGAGCAGTACTTC
>TRBJ2-2|.|18|TRBD2|TRBV6-1
CASSEAMTSGFVTGELFF
TGTGCCAGCAGTGAAGCCATGACTAGCGGGTTTGTCACCGGGGAGCTGTTTTTT
>TRBJ2-1|.|14|.|TRBV6-1
CASSSGSEHNEQFF
TGTGCCAGCAGTTCCGGTAGCGAGCACAATGAGCAGTTCTTC
>TRBJ2-7|.|15|TRBD1|TRBV28
CASSEGQGAPYEQYF
TGTGCCAGCAGTGAGGGACAGGGGGCGCCCTACGAGCAGTACTTC
>TRBJ1-1|.|13|.|TRBV19
CASSIWGATEAFF
TGTGCCAGTAGTATCTGGGGAGCCACTGAAGCTTTCTTT
>TRBJ2-6|few|13|.|TRBV7-3
CASSQSGANVLTF
TGTGCCAGCAGCCAGTCTGGGGCCAACGTCCTGACTTTC
>TRBJ2-1|.|19|.|TRBV10-2
CASSEFPTRVGSSYNEQFF
TGCGCCAGCAGTGAGTTCCCGACGCGGGTGGGCAGCTCCTACAATGAGCAGTTCTTC
>TRBJ2-1|.|16|.|TRBV7-9
CASSSDREGSYNEQFF
TGTGCCAGCAGCTCGGACAGGGAGGGGTCCTACAATGAGCAGTTCTTC
>TRBJ2-7|.|13|.|TRBV11-2
CASSLGRPYEQYF
TGTGCCAGCAGCTTGGGCAGGCCTTACGAGCAGTACTTC
>TRBJ2-5|.|15|TRBD2|TRBV5-4
CASSQRAGGQETQYF
TGTGCCAGCAGCCAAAGAGCGGGGGGCCAAGAGACCCAGTACTTC
>TRBJ2-5|.|13|.|TRBV30
CAWSAGNQETQYF
TGTGCCTGGAGTGCGGGAAACCAAGAGACCCAGTACTTC
>TRBJ2-1|.|15|TRBD2|TRBV10-2
CASSESWREDNEQFF
TGCGCCAGCAGTGAGTCGTGGCGGGAGGACAATGAGCAGTTCTTC
>TRBJ2-3|.|13|.|TRBV7-8
CASSLPLADTQYF
TGTGCCAGCAGCTTACCACTAGCAGATACGCAGTATTTT
>TRBJ2-7|.|15|.|TRBV4-3
CASSQGTAGWDEQYF
TGCGCCAGCAGCCAAGGAACGGCAGGGTGGGACGAGCAGTACTTC
>TRBJ1-1|.|14|.|TRBV6-1
CASSGGQTNTEAFF
TGTGCCAGCAGTGGAGGACAGACGAACACTGAAGCTTTCTTT
>TRBJ1-5|.|13|.|TRBV6-6
CASDSLFDAPQHF
TGTGCCAGCGATTCCCTATTTGATGCGCCCCAGCATTTT
>TRBJ2-7|.|16|TRBD2|TRBV18
CASSPTLAGGRDEQYF
TGTGCCAGCTCTCCCACCCTAGCGGGGGGGCGGGACGAGCAGTACTTC
>TRBJ2-5|.|16|TRBD1|TRBV12-5
CASGLLPGTGEETQYF
TGTGCTAGTGGTTTGCTCCCCGGGACAGGGGAAGAGACCCAGTACTTC
>TRBJ1-2|.|14|.|TRBV27
CASSFAGANYGYTF
TGTGCCAGCAGTTTTGCAGGGGCCAACTATGGCTACACCTTC
>TRBJ2-7|.|16|.|TRBV11-3
CASSLDRGDKSYEQYF
TGTGCCAGCAGCTTAGATCGAGGGGACAAGTCATACGAGCAGTACTTC
>TRBJ2-7|once|14|TRBD1|TRBV27
CASSSGTGLYEQYF
TGTGCCAGCAGTTCCGGGACAGGCCTCTACGAGCAGTACTTC
>TRBJ1-6|few|14|.|TRBV13
CASSPGRVNSPLHF
TGTGCCAGCAGCCCGGGAAGGGTTAATTCACCCCTCCACTTT
>TRBJ2-7|few|14|TRBD1|TRBV10-1
CASSRTGGSREQYF
TGCGCCAGCAGCCGGACAGGGGGCTCTCGGGAGCAGTACTTC
>TRBJ1-5|.|15|.|TRBV5-6
CASSLQGSRNQPQHF
TGTGCCAGCAGCCTTCAGGGGTCCCGCAATCAGCCCCAGCATTTT
>TRBJ2-1|.|17|TRBD1|TRBV4-1
CASSQTRTGGPYNEQFF
TGCGCCAGCAGCCAGACCCGGACAGGGGGCCCCTACAATGAGCAGTTCTTC
>TRBJ2-3|.|16|.|TRBV9
CASSSLGSVITDTQYF
TGTGCCAGCAGCTCCCTGGGGAGCGTAATCACAGATACGCAGTATTTT
>TRBJ1-2|.|16|.|TRBV4-1
CASSQDDGETFYGYTF
TGCGCCAGCAGCCAAGATGACGGGGAGACGTTCTATGGCTACACCTTC
>TRBJ2-7|.|15|.|TRBV4-1
CASSQDLGVSYEQYF
TGCGCCAGCAGCCAAGATCTGGGCGTCTCCTACGAGCAGTACTTC
>TRBJ2-7|.|16|TRBD2|TRBV6-1
CASSGLAGGGVYEQYF
TGTGCCAGCAGTGGACTAGCGGGGGGGGGAGTCTACGAGCAGTACTTC
>TRBJ2-7|once|14|.|TRBV19
CASSPRTASYEQYF
TGTGCCAGTAGTCCCCGGACAGCATCCTACGAGCAGTACTTC
>TRBJ1-1|.|13|.|TRBV11-2
CASSLERGTEAFF
TGTGCCAGCAGCTTAGAAAGGGGAACTGAAGCTTTCTTT
>TRBJ1-1|.|14|.|TRBV6-5
CASSSPGANDEAFF
TGTGCCAGCAGTAGTCCAGGGGCGAACGATGAAGCTTTCTTT
>TRBJ1-1|.|17|TRBD1|TRBV2
CASSRTGDSGVNTEAFF
TGTGCCAGCAGCCGGACAGGGGATAGTGGAGTGAACACTGAAGCTTTCTTT
>TRBJ1-1|.|13|.|TRBV4-1
CASSQVRVAEAFF
TGCGCCAGCAGCCAAGTCAGGGTCGCTGAAGCTTTCTTT
>TRBJ2-2|once|14|.|TRBV28
CASSPSGRAGELFF
TGTGCCAGCAGTCCCTCCGGTCGGGCCGGGGAGCTGTTTTTT
>TRBJ2-7|.|15|TRBD1|TRBV12-5
CASGPRGGYSYEQYF
TGTGCTAGTGGCCCGCGAGGGGGCTACTCCTACGAGCAGTACTTC